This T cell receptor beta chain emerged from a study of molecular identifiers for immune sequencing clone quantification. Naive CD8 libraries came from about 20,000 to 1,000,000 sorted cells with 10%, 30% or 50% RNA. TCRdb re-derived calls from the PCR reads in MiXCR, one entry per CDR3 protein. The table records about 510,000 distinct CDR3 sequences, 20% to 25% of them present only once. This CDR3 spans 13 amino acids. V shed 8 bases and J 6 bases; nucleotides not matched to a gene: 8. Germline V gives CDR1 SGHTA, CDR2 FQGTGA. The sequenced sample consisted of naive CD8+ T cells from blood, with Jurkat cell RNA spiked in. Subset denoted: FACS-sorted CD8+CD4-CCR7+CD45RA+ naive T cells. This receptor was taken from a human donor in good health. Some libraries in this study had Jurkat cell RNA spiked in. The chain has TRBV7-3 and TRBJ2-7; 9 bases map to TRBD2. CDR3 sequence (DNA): TGTGCCAGCGGCAAGGGACTAGCTTCCGAGCAGTACTTC. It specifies CASGKGLASEQYF. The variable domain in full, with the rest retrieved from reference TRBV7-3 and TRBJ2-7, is GAGVSQTPSNKVTEKGKYVELRCDPISGHTALYWYRQSLGQGPEFLIYFQGTGAADDSGLPNDRFFAVRPEGSVSTLKIQRTERGDSAVYLCASGKGLASEQYFGPGTRLTVT.